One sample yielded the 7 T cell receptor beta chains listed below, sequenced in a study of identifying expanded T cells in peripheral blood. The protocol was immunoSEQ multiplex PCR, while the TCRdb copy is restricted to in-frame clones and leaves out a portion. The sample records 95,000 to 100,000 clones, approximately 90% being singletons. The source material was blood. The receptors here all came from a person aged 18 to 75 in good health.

The CDR3 DNA is TGTGCCAGTGACCAGGGTGCGGGGCAGCCCCAGCATTTT. This gives the protein CASDQGAGQPQHF. The rearrangement joins TRBV7-9 to TRBJ1-5, with TRBD1 as a possible D gene (5 bases). The V gene lost 9 bases and the J gene lost 7 bases, with 16 bases spanning the gap. CDR3 length: 13 residues. CDR1 and CDR2 (germline): SEHNR, FQNEAQ (reference sequence).

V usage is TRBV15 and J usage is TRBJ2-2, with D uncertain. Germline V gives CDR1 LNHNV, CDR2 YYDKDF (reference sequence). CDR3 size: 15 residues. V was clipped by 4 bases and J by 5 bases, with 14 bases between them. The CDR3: CATSNPGQRTGELFF. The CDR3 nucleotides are TGTGCCACCAGCAACCCCGGTCAGCGAACCGGGGAGCTGTTTTTT.

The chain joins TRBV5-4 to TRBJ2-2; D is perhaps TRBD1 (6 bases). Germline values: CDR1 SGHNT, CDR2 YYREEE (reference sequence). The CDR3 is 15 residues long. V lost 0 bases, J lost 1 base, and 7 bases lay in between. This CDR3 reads CASSLDRENTGELFF. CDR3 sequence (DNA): TGTGCCAGCAGCTTGGACAGGGAGAACACCGGGGAGCTGTTTTTT.

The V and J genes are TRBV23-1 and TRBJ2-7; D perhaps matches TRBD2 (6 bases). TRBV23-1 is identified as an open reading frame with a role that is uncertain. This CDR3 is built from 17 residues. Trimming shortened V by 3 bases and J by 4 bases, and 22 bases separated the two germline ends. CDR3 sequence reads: CASSHPGGTEKGYEQYF. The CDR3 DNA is TGCGCCAGCAGTCACCCCGGAGGGACTGAGAAGGGGTACGAGCAGTACTTC.

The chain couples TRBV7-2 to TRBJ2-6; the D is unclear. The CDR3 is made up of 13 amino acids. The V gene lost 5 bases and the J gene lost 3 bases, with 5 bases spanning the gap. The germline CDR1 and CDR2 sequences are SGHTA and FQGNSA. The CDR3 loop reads CASSTYGANVLTF. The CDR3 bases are TGTGCCAGCAGCACATATGGGGCCAACGTCCTGACTTTC. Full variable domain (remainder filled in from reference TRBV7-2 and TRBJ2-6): GAGVSQSPSNKVTEKGKDVELRCDPISGHTALYWYRQSLGQGLEFLIYFQGNSAPDKSGLPSDRFSAERTGGSVSTLTIQRTQQEDSAVYLCASSTYGANVLTFGAGSRLTVL.

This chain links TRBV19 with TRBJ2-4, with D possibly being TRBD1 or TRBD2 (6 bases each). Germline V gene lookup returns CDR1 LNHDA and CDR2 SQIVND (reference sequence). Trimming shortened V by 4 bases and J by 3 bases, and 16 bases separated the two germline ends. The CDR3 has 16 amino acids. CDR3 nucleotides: TGTGCCAGTAGTAATTGGTACGGGGGCGTCAAAAACATTCAGTACTTC. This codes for CASSNWYGGVKNIQYF.

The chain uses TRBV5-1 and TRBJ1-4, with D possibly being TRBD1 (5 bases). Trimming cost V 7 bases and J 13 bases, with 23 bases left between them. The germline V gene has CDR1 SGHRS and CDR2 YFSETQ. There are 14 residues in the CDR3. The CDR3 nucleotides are TGCGCCAGCGGATCCGGGACGCCCGAGCTAGGACTGTTTTTT. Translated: CASGSGTPELGLFF.